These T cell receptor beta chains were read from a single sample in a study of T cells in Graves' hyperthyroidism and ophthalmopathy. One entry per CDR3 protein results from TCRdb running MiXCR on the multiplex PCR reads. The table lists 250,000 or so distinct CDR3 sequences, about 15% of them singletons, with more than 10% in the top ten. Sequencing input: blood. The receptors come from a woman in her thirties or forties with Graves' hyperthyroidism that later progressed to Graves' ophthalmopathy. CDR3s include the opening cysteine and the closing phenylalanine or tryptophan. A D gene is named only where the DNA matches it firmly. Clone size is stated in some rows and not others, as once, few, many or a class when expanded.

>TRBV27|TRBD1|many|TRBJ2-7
CASSFLGQASYEQYF
TGTGCCAGCAGTTTTTTAGGACAGGCCTCCTACGAGCAGTACTTC
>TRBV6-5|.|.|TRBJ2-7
CASSSDVWDGEQYF
TGTGCCAGCAGTTCCGACGTTTGGGACGGCGAGCAGTACTTC
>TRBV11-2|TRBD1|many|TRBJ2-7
CASSSLRDRAYEQYF
TGTGCCAGCAGCTCCCTAAGGGACAGGGCATACGAGCAGTACTTC
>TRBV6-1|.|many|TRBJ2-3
CASSEGGGTYTDTQYF
TGTGCCAGCAGTGAAGGAGGCGGGACCTACACAGATACGCAGTATTTT
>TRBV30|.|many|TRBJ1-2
CAWSTVWGPEGGYTF
TGTGCCTGGAGTACGGTTTGGGGGCCCGAGGGAGGCTACACCTTC
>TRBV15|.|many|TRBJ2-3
CATSLASTDTQYF
TGTGCCACCAGTCTAGCTAGCACAGATACGCAGTATTTT
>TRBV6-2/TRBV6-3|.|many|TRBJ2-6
CASSYGAGGANVLTF
TGTGCCAGCAGTTATGGAGCCGGCGGGGCCAACGTCCTGACTTTC
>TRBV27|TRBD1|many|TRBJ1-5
CASSWSGGPNQPQHF
TGTGCCAGCAGTTGGTCAGGGGGACCAAACCAGCCCCAGCATTTT
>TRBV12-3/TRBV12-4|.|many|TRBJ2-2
CASSRTGELFF
TGTGCCAGCAGTCGGACTGGGGAGCTGTTTTTT
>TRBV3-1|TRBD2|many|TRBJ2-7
CASETSGTYEQYF
TGTGCCAGCGAGACTAGCGGGACCTACGAGCAGTACTTC
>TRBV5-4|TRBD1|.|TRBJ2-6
CASSVGQGRLSGANVLTF
TGTGCCAGCAGCGTTGGACAGGGGAGACTCTCTGGGGCCAACGTCCTGACTTTC
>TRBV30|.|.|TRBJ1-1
CAWGGDDTEAFF
TGTGCCTGGGGGGGGGACGACACTGAAGCTTTCTTT
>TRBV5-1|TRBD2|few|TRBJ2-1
CASSISGNTYNEQFF
TGCGCCAGCAGCATTAGCGGGAACACCTACAATGAGCAGTTCTTC
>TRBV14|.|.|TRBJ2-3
CASSQAWADTQYF
TGTGCCAGCAGCCAAGCTTGGGCAGACACGCAGTATTTT
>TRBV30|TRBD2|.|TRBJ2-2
CAWGGTSGYPNTGELFF
TGTGCCTGGGGAGGGACTAGCGGATACCCGAACACCGGGGAGCTGTTTTTT
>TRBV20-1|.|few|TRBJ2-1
CSVTVPDPYNEQFF
TGCAGTGTCACCGTCCCCGACCCCTACAATGAGCAGTTCTTC
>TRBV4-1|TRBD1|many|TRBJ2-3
CASSQGTGLSTDTQYF
TGCGCCAGCAGCCAAGGGACAGGGTTGTCCACAGATACGCAGTATTTT
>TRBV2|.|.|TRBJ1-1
CASSESGGFTEAFF
TGTGCCAGCAGTGAATCGGGAGGGTTCACTGAAGCTTTCTTT
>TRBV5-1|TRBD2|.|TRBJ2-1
CASSLGLASSSYNEQFF
TGCGCCAGCAGCTTGGGACTAGCGAGTAGCTCCTACAATGAGCAGTTCTTC
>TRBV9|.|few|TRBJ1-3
CASSVAGVAGNTIYF
TGTGCCAGCAGCGTAGCGGGGGTGGCTGGAAACACCATATATTTT
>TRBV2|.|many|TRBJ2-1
CASSELKTRIYSYNEQFF
TGTGCCAGCAGTGAATTAAAGACGCGGATCTACTCCTACAATGAGCAGTTCTTC
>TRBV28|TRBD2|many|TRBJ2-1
CASSPSAGDEQFF
TGTGCCAGCAGTCCGTCAGCGGGAGATGAGCAGTTCTTC
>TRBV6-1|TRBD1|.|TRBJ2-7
CASRRGTGDYEQYF
TGTGCCAGCAGACGAGGGACAGGGGACTACGAGCAGTACTTC
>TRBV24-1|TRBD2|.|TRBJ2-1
CATSDSLLADEQFF
TGTGCCACCAGTGATTCCCTACTAGCGGACGAGCAGTTCTTC
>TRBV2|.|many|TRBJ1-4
CASSAQDASQGKLFF
TGTGCCAGCAGTGCCCAGGACGCTTCCCAGGGAAAACTGTTTTTT
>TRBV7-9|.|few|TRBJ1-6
CASSEAGDSPLHF
TGTGCCAGCTCAGAGGCAGGGGACTCACCCCTCCACTTT
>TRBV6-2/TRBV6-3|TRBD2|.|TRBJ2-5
CASSYSGGSRETQYF
TGTGCCAGCAGTTACTCGGGAGGGTCTAGAGAGACCCAGTACTTC